Each of the 12 T cell receptor beta chains below was sequenced from the same sample in a study of shared clonotypes between healthy human individuals. Clones were read by immunoSEQ multiplex PCR, and TCRdb kept only the in-frame ones, dropping some. The table records roughly 490,000 clones, 60% to 85% of them present only once. Sequences were obtained from PBMCs. The receptors stem from a woman aged 40 to 50 in good health. Some clones in this sample may be carry-over from other donors' samples.

For this clone: A far bigger clonotype differs at one base, so this is likely a read error. This chain links TRBV30 with TRBJ2-1; possible D gene TRBD2, 6 bases. The CDR3 spans 14 residues. Germline V gene data show CDR1 as GTSNPN and CDR2 as SVGIG (reference sequence). The CDR3 region is CDWSGGIPYNEQFF. The DNA of the CDR3 is TGTGACTGGAGTGGGGGGATCCCTTACAATGAGCAGTTCTTC.

The chain carries TRBV5-1 and TRBJ2-6, with TRBD1 as a possible D gene (6 bases). The CDR3 totals 18 residues. V lost 0 bases, J lost 5 bases, and 18 bases lay in between. Germline-derived CDR1 and CDR2 are SGHRS and YFSETQ. In nucleotides, the CDR3 is TGCGCCAGCAGCTTGGACCCGGGACACTCACTGAGGGCCAACGTCCTGACTTTC. Amino acid sequence: CASSLDPGHSLRANVLTF.

This chain connects TRBV7-9 to TRBJ2-5, with D perhaps being TRBD1 or TRBD2 (5 bases each). CDR3 length equals 12 residues. The germline CDR1 and CDR2 sequences are SEHNR and FQNEAQ (reference sequence). V was trimmed by 5 bases and J by 10 bases, leaving 14 bases between them. The CDR3: CASSPGTFGQYF. CDR3 DNA: TGTGCCAGCAGCCCAGGGACGTTTGGCCAGTACTTC.

The V call is TRBV7-9, the J call TRBJ2-7; 7 bases match TRBD1. The CDR3 contains 14 residues. Germline CDR1 is SEHNR and CDR2 is FQNEAQ (reference sequence). V trimming: 5 bases; J trimming: 4 bases; junction bases outside the gene matches: 8. This chain's CDR3 is CASSQPTGDYEQYF. In nucleotides, the CDR3 is TGTGCCAGCAGCCAGCCAACAGGGGATTACGAGCAGTACTTC.

The chain employs TRBV29-1 and TRBJ1-5; no reliable D call. CDR1 SQVTM and CDR2 ANQGSEA come from the germline V gene. The CDR3 consists of 14 residues. The germline V and J ends were trimmed by 4 bases and 0 bases, with 10 bases remaining between them. DNA for the CDR3: TGCAGCGTTGTGGGCACCGATAGCAATCAGCCCCAGCATTTT. This encodes CSVVGTDSNQPQHF.

The chain couples TRBV9 to TRBJ2-7, with 7 bases identical to TRBD2. The CDR3 has 15 amino acids. CDR1 and CDR2 from the germline V gene are SGDLS and YYNGEE. Trimming took 0 bases from V and 5 from J; bases not matched to a gene: 8. The CDR3 region has the DNA TGTGCCAGCAGCGTAGGGCGGGTAGCGGGCAACGAGCAGTACTTC. It translates to CASSVGRVAGNEQYF.

The rearrangement uses TRBV11-3 and TRBJ2-7, with 12 bases lining up with TRBD2. Germline CDR1 reads SGHNT; CDR2 reads YENEEA. J lost 3 bases, V lost 7 bases, and 7 bases had no gene match. The CDR3 contains 15 residues. The chain's CDR3 is CASTATSGSHYEQYF. CDR3 in DNA: TGTGCCAGCACCGCGACTAGCGGGAGTCACTACGAGCAGTACTTC.

This clone was seen a handful of times. The rearrangement joins TRBV30 to TRBJ1-2; 9 nucleotides align to TRBD1. The length of the CDR3 is 15 residues. The ends lost 2 bases at V and 0 bases at J; junction bases unmatched: 4. Germline assignment: CDR1 GTSNPN and CDR2 SVGIG (reference sequence). The CDR3 bases are TGTGCCTGGAGTCCTTGGACAGGGGCTAACTATGGCTACACCTTC. As protein: CAWSPWTGANYGYTF.

J is TRBJ2-1 and V is TRBV9; D is possibly TRBD2 (5 bases). Trimming removed 3 bases at V and 2 bases at J, with 12 bases between. CDR1 SGDLS and CDR2 YYNGEE come from the germline V gene. The length of the CDR3 is 15 residues. The CDR3 nucleotides read TGTGCCAGCAGCGCCGGACTGATAACCTACAATGAGCAGTTCTTC. Protein sequence: CASSAGLITYNEQFF.

This clone occurred a few times. This chain connects TRBV19 to TRBJ1-2; D gene uncertain. The ends were cut back, 5 bases at V and 3 bases at J, with 7 bases in the middle. This CDR3 is built from 12 residues. CDR1 is LNHDA and CDR2 is SQIVND in the germline V gene (reference sequence). As DNA, the CDR3 is TGTGCCAGTAGTTCGCAGGACTATGGCTACACCTTC. This gives the protein CASSSQDYGYTF.

V usage is TRBV7-9 and J usage is TRBJ1-2; D gene unclear. The germline V and J ends were trimmed by 3 bases and 2 bases, with 7 bases remaining between them. Germline V gene sequence: CDR1 SEHNR, CDR2 FQNEAQ (reference sequence). The CDR3 sequence is 13 residues long. The CDR3, as DNA: TGTGCCAGCAGCTTCTTCCGAAACTATGGCTACACCTTC. Protein: CASSFFRNYGYTF.

This rearrangement joins TRBV5-1 to TRBJ2-7, with a weak D call TRBD2 (6 bases). Looked up from germline, CDR1 is SGHRS and CDR2 is YFSETQ. Trimming stripped 4 bases from V and 6 bases from J, with 23 bases between. The CDR3 has 16 residues. CDR3 in DNA: TGCGCCAGCAGCCGGGGACGGGAGCCTCTACTGTCCGAGCAGTACTTC. Residues: CASSRGREPLLSEQYF.